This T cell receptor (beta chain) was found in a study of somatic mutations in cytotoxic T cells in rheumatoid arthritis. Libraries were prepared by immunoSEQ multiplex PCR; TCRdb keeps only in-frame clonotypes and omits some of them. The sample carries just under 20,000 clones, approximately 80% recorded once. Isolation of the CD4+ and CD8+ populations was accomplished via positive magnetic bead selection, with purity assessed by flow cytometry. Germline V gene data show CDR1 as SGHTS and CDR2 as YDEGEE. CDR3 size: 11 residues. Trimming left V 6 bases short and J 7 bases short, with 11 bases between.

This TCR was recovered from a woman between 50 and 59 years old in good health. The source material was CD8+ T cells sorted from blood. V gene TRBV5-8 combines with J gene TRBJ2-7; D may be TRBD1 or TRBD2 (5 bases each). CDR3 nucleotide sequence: TGTGCCAGCATGTGGGGCGGGGAGCAGTACTTC. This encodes CASMWGGEQYF.